This T cell receptor beta chain was documented in a study of T-cell reconstitution after alpha-beta-depleted transplantation in children. Overall study results and limits: Several hundred expanded graft clones reportedly were the source of alpha-beta T cells about two months after transplant. Newly generated T cells supplied most T-cell counts and diversity one year post-transplant.

The germline gives CDR1 SQVTM, CDR2 ANQGSEA. The CDR3 covers 12 residues. Trimming stripped 7 bases from V and 8 bases from J, with 15 bases between. The library targeted TCRbeta and was prepared with unique molecular identifiers. Each CDR3 protein is one row after TCRdb ran MiXCR on the PCR reads. Here the sample spans about 590,000 distinct CDR3 sequences, 10% to 15% being singletons. About this clonotype: Its antigen is unknown.

The chain joins TRBV29-1 to TRBJ2-1, with D possibly TRBD2 on 6 matching bases. This receptor was taken from a male patient aged 10-17 years who had a stem cell transplant for acute myeloid leukemia, so the T cells may come from the graft donor. Sequenced material: PBMCs, mostly from graft donor cells, taken 360 days after TCRalphabeta/CD19-depleted stem cell transplant. CDR3 amino acids: CSAGGPWDEQFF. The CDR3 DNA sequence: TGCAGCGCCGGGGGACCCTGGGATGAGCAGTTCTTC.